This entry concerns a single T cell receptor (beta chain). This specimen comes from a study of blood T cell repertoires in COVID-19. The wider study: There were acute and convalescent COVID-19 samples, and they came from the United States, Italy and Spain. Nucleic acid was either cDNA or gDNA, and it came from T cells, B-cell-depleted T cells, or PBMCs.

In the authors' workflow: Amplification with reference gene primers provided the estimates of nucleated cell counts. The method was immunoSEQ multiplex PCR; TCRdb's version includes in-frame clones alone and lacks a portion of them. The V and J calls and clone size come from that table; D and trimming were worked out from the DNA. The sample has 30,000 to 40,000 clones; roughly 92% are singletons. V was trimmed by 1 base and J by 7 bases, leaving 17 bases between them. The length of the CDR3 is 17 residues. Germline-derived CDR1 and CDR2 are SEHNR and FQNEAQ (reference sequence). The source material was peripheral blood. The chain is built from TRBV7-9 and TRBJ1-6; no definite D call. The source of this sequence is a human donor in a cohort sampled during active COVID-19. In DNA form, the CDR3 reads TGTGCCAGCAGCTTAGGGGGAGGGAATTTCGACAATTCACCCCTCCACTTT. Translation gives CASSLGGGNFDNSPLHF. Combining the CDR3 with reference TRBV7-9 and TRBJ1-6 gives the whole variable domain DTGVSQNPRHKITKRGQNVTFRCDPISEHNRLYWYRQTLGQGPEFLTYFQNEAQLEKSRLLSDRFSAERPKGSFSTLEIQRTEQGDSAMYLCASSLGGGNFDNSPLHFGNGTRLTVT.